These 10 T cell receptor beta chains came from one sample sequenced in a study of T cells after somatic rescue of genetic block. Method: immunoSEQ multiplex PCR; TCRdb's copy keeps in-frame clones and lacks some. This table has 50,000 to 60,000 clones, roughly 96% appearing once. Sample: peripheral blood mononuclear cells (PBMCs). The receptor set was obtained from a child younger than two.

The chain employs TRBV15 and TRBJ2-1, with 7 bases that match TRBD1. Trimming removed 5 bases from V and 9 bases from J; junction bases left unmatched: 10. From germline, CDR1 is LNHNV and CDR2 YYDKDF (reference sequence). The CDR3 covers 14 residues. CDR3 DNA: TGTGCCACCAGCCTAGGGACAGCCAGGGGTGAGCAGTTCTTC. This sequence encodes CATSLGTARGEQFF.

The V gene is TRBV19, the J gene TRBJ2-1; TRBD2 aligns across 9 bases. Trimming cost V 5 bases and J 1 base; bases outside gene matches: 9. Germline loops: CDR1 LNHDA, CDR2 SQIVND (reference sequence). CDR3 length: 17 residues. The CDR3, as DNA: TGTGCCAGTAGTCCCCTTAGCGGGAGTCCTTCCTACAATGAGCAGTTCTTC. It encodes CASSPLSGSPSYNEQFF.

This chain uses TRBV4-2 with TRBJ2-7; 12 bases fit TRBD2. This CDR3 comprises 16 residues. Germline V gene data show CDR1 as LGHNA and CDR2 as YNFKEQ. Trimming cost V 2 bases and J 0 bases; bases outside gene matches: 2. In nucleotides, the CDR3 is TGTGCCAGCAGCCAAAAGACTAGCGGGAGCTCCTACGAGCAGTACTTC. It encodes CASSQKTSGSSYEQYF.

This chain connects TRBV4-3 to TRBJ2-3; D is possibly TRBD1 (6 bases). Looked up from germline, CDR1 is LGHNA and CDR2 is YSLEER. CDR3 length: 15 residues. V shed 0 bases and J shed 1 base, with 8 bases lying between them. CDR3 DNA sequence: TGCGCCAGCAGCCAAGATCACAGGGGCACAGATACGCAGTATTTT. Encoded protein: CASSQDHRGTDTQYF.

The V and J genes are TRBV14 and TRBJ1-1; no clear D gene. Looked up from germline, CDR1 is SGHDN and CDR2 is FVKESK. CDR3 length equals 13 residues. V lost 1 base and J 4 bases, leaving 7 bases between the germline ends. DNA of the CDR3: TGTGCCAGCAGCCAAGGTCGGCTCACTGAAGCTTTCTTT. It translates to CASSQGRLTEAFF.

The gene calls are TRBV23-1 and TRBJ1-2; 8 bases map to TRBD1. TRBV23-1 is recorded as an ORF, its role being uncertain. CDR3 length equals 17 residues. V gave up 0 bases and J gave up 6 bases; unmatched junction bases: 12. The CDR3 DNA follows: TGCGCCAGCAGTCAATCCCCCCCGGACAGGGTTTGGGATGGCTACACCTTC. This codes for CASSQSPPDRVWDGYTF.

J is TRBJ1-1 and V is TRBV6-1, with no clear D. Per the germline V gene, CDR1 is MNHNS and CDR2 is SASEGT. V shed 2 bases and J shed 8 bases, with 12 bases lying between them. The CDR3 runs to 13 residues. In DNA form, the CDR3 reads TGTGCCAGCAGTGAACGGACTCACAGAGAAGCTTTCTTT. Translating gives CASSERTHREAFF.

The CDR3 protein is CASSFPPGLAGLTGELFF. The DNA for the CDR3 is TGTGCCAGTAGTTTTCCCCCGGGACTAGCGGGATTAACCGGGGAGCTGTTTTTT. This sequence joins TRBV19 and TRBJ2-2; 13 bases map to TRBD2. The CDR3 is 18 residues long. Germline V gene lookup returns CDR1 LNHDA and CDR2 SQIVND (reference sequence). The V segment lost 5 bases and the J segment 5 bases; nucleotides outside the gene matches: 11.

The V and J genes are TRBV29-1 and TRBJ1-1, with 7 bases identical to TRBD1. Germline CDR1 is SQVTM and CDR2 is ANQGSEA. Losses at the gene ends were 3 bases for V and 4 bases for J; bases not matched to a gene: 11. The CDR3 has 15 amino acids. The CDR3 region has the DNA TGCAGCGTTGAGACAGCGGAGACAGGGACCACTGAAGCTTTCTTT. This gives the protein CSVETAETGTTEAFF. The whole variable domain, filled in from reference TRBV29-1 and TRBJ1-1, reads SAVISQKPSRDICQRGTSLTIQCQVDSQVTMMFWYRQQPGQSLTLIATANQGSEATYESGFVIDKFPISRPNLTFSTLTVSNMSPEDSSIYLCSVETAETGTTEAFFGQGTRLTVV.

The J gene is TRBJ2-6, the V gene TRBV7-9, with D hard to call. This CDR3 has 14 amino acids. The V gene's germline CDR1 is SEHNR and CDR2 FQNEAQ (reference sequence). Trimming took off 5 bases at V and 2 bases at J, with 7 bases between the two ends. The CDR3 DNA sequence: TGTGCCAGCAGCCGAGGAGCTGGGGCCAACGTCCTGACTTTC. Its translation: CASSRGAGANVLTF.